This TCR beta chain is drawn from a study of blood T cell repertoires in COVID-19. The CDR3 is 14 residues long. Trimming took off 3 bases at V and 7 bases at J, with 12 bases between the two ends. CDR1 and CDR2 (germline): SGHTA, FQGTGA. Assay: immunoSEQ multiplex PCR; the TCRdb copy retains only in-frame clones and omits some. The repertoire holds around 290,000 clones, with 80% to 95% as singletons. Sample: PBMCs or T cells enriched from blood (not recorded which). This sequence originates from a woman in her 30s who had recovered from COVID-19. The chain combines TRBV7-3 with TRBJ2-2; TRBD2 might be the D (5 bases). The CDR3 spells CASSLTRGSGELFF. Here the CDR3 DNA reads TGTGCCAGCAGCTTGACAAGAGGGAGCGGGGAGCTGTTTTTT. Full variable domain (missing parts from reference TRBV7-3 and TRBJ2-2): GAGVSQTPSNKVTEKGKYVELRCDPISGHTALYWYRQSLGQGPEFLIYFQGTGAADDSGLPNDRFFAVRPEGSVSTLKIQRTERGDSAVYLCASSLTRGSGELFFGEGSRLTVL.